One T cell receptor (beta chain) is described in this entry. The antigen is undetermined. Sampling of blood occurred at baseline, cycle 4 day 1, and cycle 7 day 1. Between the trimmed V and J ends, which lost 6 bases and 2 bases, there was a span of 14 bases. The germline gives CDR1 MNHEY, CDR2 SVGAGI. The CDR3 extends over 15 amino acids. This entry is derived from a study of OX40 agonist ivuxolimab in advanced cancers. As for the study in general: Patients received intravenous ivuxolimab every 2 weeks at 0.01 to 10 mg/kg. 30% to 40% of patients had received prior checkpoint inhibitor therapy.

Findings and limits, study-wide: Among T cells, CD8+ cells averaged more expanded clones than CD4+ cells.

The table came from immunoSEQ multiplex PCR; TCRdb's copy has only in-frame clones and leaves some out. The sample comprises tens of thousands of clones, more than 75% of which are singletons, and 13% rests with the top ten. This chain uses TRBV6-5 with TRBJ2-1; TRBD1 might be the D (5 bases). The sequence was collected from an adult with an advanced solid tumor such as melanoma, head and neck, liver or kidney cancer. The sequencing here drew on CD4+ or CD8+ T cells sorted from blood, taken in a trial of the OX40 agonist ivuxolimab. For the CDR3, the DNA is TGTGCCAGCAGGATATTGGCAGGGACCTACAATGAGCAGTTCTTC. This translates into CASRILAGTYNEQFF.